A single sample is the source of the 28 T cell receptor beta chains below, sequenced in a study of CD8 T cells in ankylosing spondylitis. TCRdb processed the 5' RACE reads anew with MiXCR; each CDR3 protein has one entry. The data hold about 90,000 distinct CDR3 sequences, with under 30% observed a single time. The sequencing input was blood, either unsorted or a sorted T cell fraction (not recorded which). The receptors originated from a male donor with ankylosing spondylitis or in good health (not recorded which).

The rearrangement uses TRBV5-1 and TRBJ2-1; D is tentatively TRBD1 or TRBD2 (5 bases each). The CDR3 length is 15 residues. Trimming pared 1 base from V and 6 bases from J, leaving 14 bases between. Germline assignment: CDR1 SGHRS and CDR2 YFSETQ. The CDR3 region has the DNA TGCGCCAGCAGCTTGTTGGGCAGGGAGACCAATGAGCAGTTCTTC. Protein product: CASSLLGRETNEQFF.

The V and J genes are TRBV3-1 and TRBJ2-3; tentatively, D is TRBD1 (6 bases). The length of the CDR3 is 16 residues. The V and J ends lost 4 bases and 7 bases respectively, with 21 bases between them. CDR1 is LGHDT and CDR2 is YNNKEL in the germline V gene (reference sequence). In nucleotides, the CDR3 is TGTGCCAGCAGCCGCCTGGGACACCTCCGTTCGAATACGCAGTATTTT. Its translation: CASSRLGHLRSNTQYF.

This clonotype was recorded a few times. This rearrangement joins TRBV20-1 to TRBJ2-1; 10 bases fit TRBD2. The CDR3 sequence is 17 residues long. CDR1 and CDR2 (germline): DFQATT, SNEGSKA (reference sequence). Trimming took 2 bases from V and 0 from J; bases not matched to a gene: 7. The CDR3 reads CSARRSGGAGSYNEQFF. For the CDR3, the DNA is TGCAGTGCTAGAAGAAGCGGGGGGGCAGGCTCCTACAATGAGCAGTTCTTC.

This clonotype was picked up many times. V is TRBV5-1 and J is TRBJ2-1, with 10 bases fitting TRBD2. The CDR3 is 17 amino acids. Germline V gene sequence: CDR1 SGHRS, CDR2 YFSETQ. V was clipped by 7 bases and J by 6 bases; unmatched bases: 16. The CDR3 sequence: CASVARASGSLGNEQFF. CDR3 nucleotides: TGCGCCAGCGTAGCTCGGGCTAGCGGGAGCCTTGGCAATGAGCAGTTCTTC. Together with reference TRBV5-1 and TRBJ2-1, the CDR3 gives the full variable domain: KAGVTQTPRYLIKTRGQQVTLSCSPISGHRSVSWYQQTPGQGLQFLFEYFSETQRNKGNFPGRFSGRQFSNSRSEMNVSTLELGDSALYLCASVARASGSLGNEQFFGPGTRLTVL.

This clonotype has at least ten counts. The V call is TRBV29-1, the J call TRBJ2-5; no definite D call. The length of the CDR3 is 13 residues. V gave up 2 bases and J gave up 1 base, with 8 bases separating them. Per the germline V gene, CDR1 is SQVTM and CDR2 is ANQGSEA. CDR3 nucleotide sequence: TGCAGCGTTGAATTTACGTTCCAAGAGACCCAGTACTTC. Translating gives CSVEFTFQETQYF.

There are a few counts of this clonotype. The genes are TRBV3-1 and TRBJ1-6; D gene ambiguous. The CDR3 has 12 amino acids. Trimming removed 3 bases from V and 6 bases from J, with 3 bases in between. Germline loops: CDR1 LGHDT, CDR2 YNNKEL (reference sequence). CDR3 amino acids: CASSHANSPLHF. The CDR3 DNA sequence: TGTGCCAGCAGCCACGCTAATTCACCCCTCCACTTT. Drawing the rest from reference TRBV3-1 and TRBJ1-6, the complete variable domain is DTAVSQTPKYLVTQMGNDKSIKCEQNLGHDTMYWYKQDSKKFLKIMFSYNNKELIINETVPNRFSPKSPDKAHLNLHINSLELGDSAVYFCASSHANSPLHFGNGTRLTVT.

This chain uses TRBV20-1 with TRBJ2-4; D possibly matches TRBD1 or TRBD2 (6 bases each). Germline V gives CDR1 DFQATT, CDR2 SNEGSKA (reference sequence). The CDR3 sequence is 16 residues long. V dropped 3 bases and J dropped 0 bases, with 15 bases sitting between them. The CDR3 sequence is CSASPPGALAKNIQYF. The CDR3 DNA reads as TGCAGTGCTAGCCCCCCGGGGGCCCTAGCCAAAAACATTCAGTACTTC.

This clonotype was seen only a few times. V gene TRBV4-2 combines with J gene TRBJ2-1; 8 bases agree with TRBD2. V gave up 0 bases and J gave up 5 bases; unmatched junction bases: 9. The CDR3 spans 17 residues. Germline V gene sequence: CDR1 LGHNA, CDR2 YNFKEQ. CDR3 residues: CASSQDSGGGQDNEQFF. The CDR3 coding sequence is TGTGCCAGCAGCCAAGATTCGGGCGGGGGGCAGGACAATGAGCAGTTCTTC.

The rearrangement uses TRBV10-1 and TRBJ2-7; D is unresolved. The V gene's germline CDR1 is WNHNN and CDR2 SYGVQD (reference sequence). CDR3 size: 16 residues. Trimming took off 9 bases at V and 0 bases at J, with 21 bases between the two ends. CDR3 bases: TGCGCCAGACCAATGCAGTCATGGAAGCCCTCCTACGAGCAGTACTTC. Its translation is CARPMQSWKPSYEQYF.

The rearrangement uses TRBV29-1 and TRBJ2-5; the D is unclear. The CDR3 length is 15 residues. In germline, CDR1 is SQVTM, CDR2 ANQGSEA. The ends were cut back, 0 bases at V and 4 bases at J, with 15 bases in the middle. The CDR3 reads CSVEETALGRETQYF. The CDR3 nucleotides are TGCAGCGTTGAAGAAACAGCTTTGGGTCGAGAGACCCAGTACTTC.

In this sample, this clonotype turned up many times. The chain links TRBV3-1 to TRBJ2-1; maybe TRBD2 (5 bases). Germline CDR1 reads LGHDT; CDR2 reads YNNKEL (reference sequence). V was pared by 8 bases and J by 0 bases, with 17 bases between. CDR3 length: 16 residues. The CDR3 DNA follows: TGTGCCAGCCGATCACGTAGCGCGAGCTCCTACAATGAGCAGTTCTTC. It encodes CASRSRSASSYNEQFF.

This clonotype has at least ten counts. One end of the junction fails to match germline, which may point to a read error. The gene calls are TRBV20-1 and TRBJ1-2; 7 positions match TRBD1. In germline, CDR1 is DFQATT, CDR2 SNEGSKA (reference sequence). The CDR3 length is 12 residues. Here the CDR3 reads CSAGDRARGYTF. The CDR3, as DNA: TGCAGTGCTGGAGACAGGGCCCGTGGCTACACCTTC.

The chain joins TRBV5-1 to TRBJ2-1; 15 bases agree with TRBD2. J was trimmed by 5 bases and V by 3 bases; bases with no gene match: 3. CDR1 SGHRS and CDR2 YFSETQ come from the germline V gene. This CDR3 has 16 amino acids. The CDR3 nucleotides read TGCGCCAGCAGCTCGGGACTAGCGGGGGGAAACAATGAGCAGTTCTTC. Translated, it gives CASSSGLAGGNNEQFF.

This sequence joins TRBV27 and TRBJ1-4; tentatively, D is TRBD1 (5 bases). The germline V gene encodes CDR1 MNHEY and CDR2 SMNVEV (reference sequence). This CDR3 contains 13 residues. Trimming removed 6 bases from V and 10 bases from J, with 15 bases in between. The CDR3 coding sequence is TGTGCCAGCAGGAGGGACTCAGTCGGAAAACTGTTTTTT. Protein product: CASRRDSVGKLFF.

The chain uses TRBV20-1 and TRBJ2-1; 12 bases map to TRBD2. The CDR3 runs to 15 residues. The germline gives CDR1 DFQATT, CDR2 SNEGSKA (reference sequence). Losses at the gene ends were 2 bases for V and 5 bases for J; bases not matched to a gene: 4. CDR3 amino acids: CSARRTSGNHNEQFF. CDR3 nucleotides: TGCAGTGCTAGAAGGACTAGCGGGAACCACAATGAGCAGTTCTTC.

The J gene is TRBJ2-1, the V gene TRBV7-3, with 8 bases that match TRBD2. This CDR3 has 13 amino acids. V was pared by 8 bases and J by 6 bases, with 6 bases of the junction left unmatched. Germline CDR1 reads SGHTA; CDR2 reads FQGTGA. CDR3 bases: TGTGCCAGCGCAGCGGGAGAAGTCAATGAGCAGTTCTTC. Amino acid sequence: CASAAGEVNEQFF.

The rearrangement joins TRBV5-5 to TRBJ2-1; D is uncertain. This CDR3 comprises 15 residues. Trimming removed 1 base from V and 4 bases from J, with 12 bases in between. Germline CDR1 and CDR2: SGHKS and YYEKEE (reference sequence). The CDR3 region is CASSLSRNKYNEQFF. The CDR3 nucleotides are TGTGCCAGCAGCTTGAGTAGAAACAAGTACAATGAGCAGTTCTTC.

Many counts were recorded for this clonotype. This chain connects TRBV29-1 to TRBJ2-7, with D uncertain. V lost 3 bases and J 6 bases, leaving 18 bases between the germline ends. The germline V gene encodes CDR1 SQVTM and CDR2 ANQGSEA. This CDR3 is built from 14 residues. The CDR3 protein is CSVEYGTVKGEQYF. The CDR3, as DNA: TGCAGCGTTGAGTATGGAACGGTGAAGGGCGAGCAGTACTTC.

This clonotype was detected only a few times. The chain joins TRBV5-1 to TRBJ2-3; D perhaps matches TRBD2 (6 bases). Per germline, CDR1 SGHRS and CDR2 YFSETQ. CDR3 length equals 14 residues. V lost 0 bases and J 7 bases, leaving 12 bases between the germline ends. The CDR3 protein is CASSLGDWANTQYF. The CDR3 DNA reads as TGCGCCAGCAGCTTGGGGGACTGGGCTAATACGCAGTATTTT. The variable domain in full, with the rest retrieved from reference TRBV5-1 and TRBJ2-3, is KAGVTQTPRYLIKTRGQQVTLSCSPISGHRSVSWYQQTPGQGLQFLFEYFSETQRNKGNFPGRFSGRQFSNSRSEMNVSTLELGDSALYLCASSLGDWANTQYFGPGTRLTVL.

There are a few counts of this clonotype. The chain couples TRBV29-1 to TRBJ1-1; weak D call: TRBD1 (5 bases). V gave up 4 bases and J gave up 1 base, with 13 bases separating them. This CDR3 comprises 14 residues. Germline V lookup: CDR1 SQVTM, CDR2 ANQGSEA. This CDR3 reads CSVVTDTANTEAFF. The CDR3 DNA follows: TGCAGCGTTGTAACGGACACCGCGAACACTGAAGCTTTCTTT.

This clonotype was counted ten times or more. This chain uses TRBV12-5 with TRBJ2-5, with TRBD2 matching over 7 bases. With V trimmed by 8 bases and J by 3 bases, 12 bases remained unmatched. CDR1 is LGHNT and CDR2 is FRNRAP in the germline V gene. The CDR3 is 15 amino acids. Here the CDR3 DNA reads TGTGCTAGTCATGCCACCCGCGGGAGTGAAGAGACCCAGTACTTC. Its protein is CASHATRGSEETQYF.

This clonotype was seen more than once but under ten times. V and J are TRBV20-1 and TRBJ1-1; no clear D gene. This CDR3 comprises 17 residues. Trimming removed 6 bases at V and 7 bases at J, with 30 bases between. Germline V gives CDR1 DFQATT, CDR2 SNEGSKA (reference sequence). CDR3 sequence: CSAPLSTPYTAGVEAFF. The CDR3, as DNA: TGCAGTGCCCCACTATCTACGCCTTATACAGCCGGTGTTGAAGCTTTCTTT.

The chain carries TRBV18 and TRBJ1-4; 7 bases are a match to TRBD1. The length of the CDR3 is 14 residues. Looked up from germline, CDR1 is KGHSH and CDR2 is LQKENI. J lost 5 bases, V lost 3 bases, and 3 bases had no gene match. The DNA of the CDR3 is TGTGCCAGCTCACCGGGACAGTTAAATGAAAAACTGTTTTTT. This translates into CASSPGQLNEKLFF.

The chain employs TRBV9 and TRBJ2-1; 7 positions agree with TRBD2. J lost 5 bases, V lost 0 bases, and 5 bases had no gene match. The CDR3 is 15 residues long. Germline V gene lookup returns CDR1 SGDLS and CDR2 YYNGEE. CDR3 protein: CASSVVSGANNEQFF. CDR3 DNA: TGTGCCAGCAGCGTAGTAAGCGGGGCCAACAATGAGCAGTTCTTC.

This clonotype appeared a few times. The chain employs TRBV20-1 and TRBJ2-1, with D hard to call. The CDR3 length is 16 residues. Germline V lookup: CDR1 DFQATT, CDR2 SNEGSKA (reference sequence). Trimming pared 0 bases from V and 0 bases from J, leaving 12 bases between. The CDR3 sequence: CSARDLVSVSYNEQFF. The DNA for the CDR3 is TGCAGTGCTAGAGATCTAGTCTCAGTCTCCTACAATGAGCAGTTCTTC.

In its sample, this clonotype was seen a few times. J is TRBJ2-3 and V is TRBV10-3; 11 nucleotides align to TRBD2. The V segment lost 0 bases and the J segment 1 base; nucleotides outside the gene matches: 6. Germline CDR1 ENHRY, CDR2 SYGVKD. CDR3 size: 18 residues. The CDR3 nucleotides read TGTGCCATCAGTGAGTCTGGTCTAGCGGGGGGCGGCACAGATACGCAGTATTTT. The encoded protein is CAISESGLAGGGTDTQYF.

This clonotype was recorded a few times. The rearrangement uses TRBV7-6 and TRBJ2-1; D may be TRBD1 or TRBD2 (5 bases each). V was shortened by 5 bases and J by 1 base, with 12 bases between the two germline ends. Germline V lookup: CDR1 SGHVS, CDR2 FNYEAQ. This CDR3 region has 15 residues. The CDR3 protein is CASSIGTSSYNEQFF. The CDR3 nucleotides are TGTGCCAGCAGCATCGGGACGTCATCCTACAATGAGCAGTTCTTC.

The chain couples TRBV5-5 to TRBJ2-3, with 13 bases that match TRBD2. V shed 3 bases, J shed 3 bases, and the junction held 7 bases outside the gene matches. Germline assignment: CDR1 SGHKS and CDR2 YYEKEE (reference sequence). The CDR3 consists of 17 residues. The CDR3 sequence: CASSSWTSGGGTDTQYF. The DNA of the CDR3 is TGTGCCAGCAGCTCCTGGACTAGCGGGGGAGGAACAGATACGCAGTATTTT.